These 5 T cell receptor beta chains were sequenced from one sample in a study of CD8+ T cells in alopecia areata. Pooled cells of cutaneous lymph node origin were sorted on CD4, CD8alpha, NKG2D, NKG2ACE and other markers. Extracted from the samples, RNA was reverse transcribed into cDNA to serve as the sequencing template. The table came from immunoSEQ multiplex PCR; TCRdb's copy has only in-frame clones and leaves some out. Altogether 250,000 or so clones were found in the sample, and no singletons occur. Sequenced input: CD4+ T cells sorted from a lymph node. The receptors here all came from a C3H/HeJ mouse with alopecia areata. As its MHC haplotype, the strain has H2-k.

As regards this clone: Germline and genes: mouse. Read sequence stops 4 residues before the CDR3 end, and the germline J gene provides the missing end. The J gene is TRBJ2-4, the V gene TRBV13-3; D is possibly TRBD2 (5 bases). CDR3 length: 14 amino acids. CDR1 NNHDY and CDR2 SYVADS come from the germline V gene. The ends were cut back, 5 bases at V and 0 bases at J, with 10 bases in the middle. Partial CDR3 DNA: TGTGCCAGCAGGTTGGGGTCTAGTCAAAAC. This translates into CASRLGSSQN. The full CDR3 reads CASRLGSSQNTLYF.

Worth noting for this clone: Gene names are mouse gene names. Here the CDR3 reads CTCSAVGTGMDTQYF. The sequenced part of the CDR3 DNA is TGCACCTGCAGTGCAGTGGGGACAGGGATGGAC. The chain employs TRBV1 and TRBJ2-5; 9 bases are shared with TRBD1. With the read ending 4 residues before the CDR3 end, the germline J gene is used to fill in that end. Germline CDR1 is NSQYPW and CDR2 is LRSPGD (reference sequence). The CDR3 is 15 amino acids.

This clone was counted a few times. Gene and germline names: mouse. The CDR3 extends 4 residues past the end of the read, so its final part is completed from the germline J gene. This same CDR3 is encoded by further DNA sequences in the sample. The chain employs TRBV13-2 and TRBJ2-7; 8 bases are shared with TRBD2. This CDR3 region has 15 residues. CDR1 NNHNN and CDR2 SYGAGS come from the germline V gene (reference sequence). After removal of 0 bases from V and 2 bases from J, the junction contained 4 bases not matched to a gene. CDR3 bases read: TGTGCCAGCGGTGATGCGGGCTGGGGGGCCTAT. Amino acids: CASGDAGWGAY. In full, the CDR3 is CASGDAGWGAYEQYF.

As for this clone: Mouse gene names apply. The read finishes 4 residues shy of the CDR3 end, and the germline J gene is used to complete it. The rearrangement links TRBV12-1 to TRBJ2-5, with 8 positions matching TRBD1. CDR1 is SGHSN, CDR2 HYEKVE, per germline. The CDR3 has 13 residues. The CDR3 loop is CASGDRTGDTQYF. CDR3 DNA, as far as it was read: TGTGCCAGCGGTGATCGGACAGGGGAC.

As for this clone: Gene names are the mouse ones. With the read ending 4 residues before the CDR3 end, the germline J gene is used to fill in that end. Within the sample, other DNA sequences also encode this same CDR3. The rearrangement joins TRBV19 to TRBJ2-7, with 8 bases matching TRBD2. CDR3 length: 14 amino acids. Trimming removed 1 base from V and 2 bases from J; junction bases left unmatched: 2. CDR1 is FNHDT and CDR2 is SITEND in the germline V gene (reference sequence). The sequenced part of the CDR3 DNA is TGTGCCAGCAGTATAACTGGGGGACCCTAT. This translates into CASSITGGPY. The whole CDR3 protein is CASSITGGPYEQYF.